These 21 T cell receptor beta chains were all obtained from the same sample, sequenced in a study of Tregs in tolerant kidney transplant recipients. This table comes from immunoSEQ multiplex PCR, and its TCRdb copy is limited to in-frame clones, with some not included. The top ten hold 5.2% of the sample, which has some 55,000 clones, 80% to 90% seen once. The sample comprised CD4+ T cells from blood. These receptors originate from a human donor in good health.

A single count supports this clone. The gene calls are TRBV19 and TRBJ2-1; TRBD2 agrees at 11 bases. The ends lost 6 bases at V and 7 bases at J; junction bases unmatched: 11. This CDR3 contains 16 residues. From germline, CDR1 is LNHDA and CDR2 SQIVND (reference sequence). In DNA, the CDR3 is TGTGCCAGTAGCAACCCTCTAGCGGGAGGTAAAAATGAGCAGTTCTTC. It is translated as CASSNPLAGGKNEQFF. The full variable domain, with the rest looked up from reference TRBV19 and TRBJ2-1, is DGGITQSPKYLFRKEGQNVTLSCEQNLNHDAMYWYRQDPGQGLRLIYYSQIVNDFQKGDIAEGYSVSREKKESFPLTVTSAQKNPTAFYLCASSNPLAGGKNEQFFGPGTRLTVL.

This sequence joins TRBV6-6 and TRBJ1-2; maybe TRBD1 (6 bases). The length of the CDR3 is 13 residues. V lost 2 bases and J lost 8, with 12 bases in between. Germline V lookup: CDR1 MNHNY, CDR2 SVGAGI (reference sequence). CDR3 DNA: TGTGCCAGCAGTTACGGGGGGCCCGAGGGCTACACCTTC. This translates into CASSYGGPEGYTF.

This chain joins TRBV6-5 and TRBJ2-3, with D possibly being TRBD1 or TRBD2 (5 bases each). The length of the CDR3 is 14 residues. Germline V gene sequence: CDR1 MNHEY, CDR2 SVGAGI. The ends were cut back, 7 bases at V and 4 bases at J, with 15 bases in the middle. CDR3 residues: CASTPGPAPDTQYF. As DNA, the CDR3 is TGTGCCAGCACCCCGGGACCCGCCCCAGATACGCAGTATTTT.

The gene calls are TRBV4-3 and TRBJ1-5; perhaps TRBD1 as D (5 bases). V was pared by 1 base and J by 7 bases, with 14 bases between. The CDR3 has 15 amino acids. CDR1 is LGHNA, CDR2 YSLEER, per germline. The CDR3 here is CASSQVAGRGQPQHF. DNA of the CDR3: TGCGCCAGCAGCCAAGTTGCAGGGCGAGGCCAGCCCCAGCATTTT.

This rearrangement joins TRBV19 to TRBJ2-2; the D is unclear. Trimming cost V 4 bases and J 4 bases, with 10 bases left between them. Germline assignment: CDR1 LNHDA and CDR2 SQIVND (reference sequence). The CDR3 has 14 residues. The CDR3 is CASSTVSATGELFF. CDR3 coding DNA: TGTGCCAGTAGTACAGTTTCTGCCACCGGGGAGCTGTTTTTT. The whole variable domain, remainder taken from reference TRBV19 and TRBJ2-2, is DGGITQSPKYLFRKEGQNVTLSCEQNLNHDAMYWYRQDPGQGLRLIYYSQIVNDFQKGDIAEGYSVSREKKESFPLTVTSAQKNPTAFYLCASSTVSATGELFFGEGSRLTVL.

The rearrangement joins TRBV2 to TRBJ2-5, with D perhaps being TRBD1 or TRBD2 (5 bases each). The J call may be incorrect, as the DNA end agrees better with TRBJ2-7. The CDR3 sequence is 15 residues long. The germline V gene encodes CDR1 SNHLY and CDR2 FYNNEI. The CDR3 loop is CATNNGTASSYEQYF. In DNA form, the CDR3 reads TGTGCCACCAACAACGGGACGGCGAGCTCCTACGAGCAGTACTTC.

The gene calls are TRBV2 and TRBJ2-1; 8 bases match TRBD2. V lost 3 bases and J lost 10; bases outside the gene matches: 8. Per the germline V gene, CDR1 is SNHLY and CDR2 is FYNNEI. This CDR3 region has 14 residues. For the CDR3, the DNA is TGTGCCAGCAGTGAGGAGACGGGGGGGTTGGAGCAGTTCTTC. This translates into CASSEETGGLEQFF.

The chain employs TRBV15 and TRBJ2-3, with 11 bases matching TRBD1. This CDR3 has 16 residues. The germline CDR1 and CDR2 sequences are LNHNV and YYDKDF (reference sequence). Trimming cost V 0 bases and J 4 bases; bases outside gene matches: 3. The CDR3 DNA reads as TGTGCCACCAGCAGAGATCCGGGACAGGGGGCAGATACGCAGTATTTT. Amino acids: CATSRDPGQGADTQYF.

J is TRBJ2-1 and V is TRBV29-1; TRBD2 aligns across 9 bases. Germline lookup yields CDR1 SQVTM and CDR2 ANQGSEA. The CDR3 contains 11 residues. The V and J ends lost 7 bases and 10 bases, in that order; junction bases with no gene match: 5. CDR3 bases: TGCAGCGGGGAGACTAGCGGCGAGCAGTTCTTC. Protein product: CSGETSGEQFF.

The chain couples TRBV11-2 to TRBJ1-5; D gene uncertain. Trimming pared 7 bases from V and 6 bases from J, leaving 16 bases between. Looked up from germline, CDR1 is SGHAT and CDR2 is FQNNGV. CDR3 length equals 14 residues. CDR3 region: CASTSDTSGQPQHF. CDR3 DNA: TGTGCCAGCACCTCCGACACTTCGGGTCAGCCCCAGCATTTT.

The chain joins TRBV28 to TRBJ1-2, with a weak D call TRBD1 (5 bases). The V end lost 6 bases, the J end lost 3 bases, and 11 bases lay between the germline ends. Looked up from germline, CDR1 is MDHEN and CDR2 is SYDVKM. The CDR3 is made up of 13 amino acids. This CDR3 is CASRSGSYYGYTF. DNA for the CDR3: TGTGCCAGCAGGTCAGGGTCTTACTATGGCTACACCTTC.

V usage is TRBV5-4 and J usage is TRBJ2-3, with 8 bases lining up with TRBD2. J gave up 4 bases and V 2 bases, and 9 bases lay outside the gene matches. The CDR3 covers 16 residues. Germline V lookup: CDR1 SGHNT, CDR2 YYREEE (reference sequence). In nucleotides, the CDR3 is TGTGCCAGCAGCTTTCCCTCGGGACTAGATTCAGATACGCAGTATTTT. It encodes CASSFPSGLDSDTQYF.

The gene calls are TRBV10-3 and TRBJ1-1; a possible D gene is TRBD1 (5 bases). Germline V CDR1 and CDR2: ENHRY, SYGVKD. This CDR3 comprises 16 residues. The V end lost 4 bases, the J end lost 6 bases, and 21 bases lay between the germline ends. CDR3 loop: CAISGGETAGAPEAFF. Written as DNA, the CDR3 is TGTGCCATCAGTGGGGGGGAGACAGCCGGTGCCCCTGAAGCTTTCTTT.

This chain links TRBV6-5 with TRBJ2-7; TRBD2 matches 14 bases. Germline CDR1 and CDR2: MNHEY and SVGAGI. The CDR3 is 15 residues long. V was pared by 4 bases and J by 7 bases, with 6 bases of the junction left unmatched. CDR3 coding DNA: TGTGCCAGCAGTTCGACTAGCGGGGGGGCCAAGGAGCAGTACTTC. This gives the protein CASSSTSGGAKEQYF.

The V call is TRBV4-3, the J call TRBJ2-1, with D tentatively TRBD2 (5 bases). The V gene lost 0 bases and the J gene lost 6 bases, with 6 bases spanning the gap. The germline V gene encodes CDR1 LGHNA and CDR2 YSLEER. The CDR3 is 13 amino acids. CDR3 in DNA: TGCGCCAGCAGCCAAGAAGCGGCCAATGAGCAGTTCTTC. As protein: CASSQEAANEQFF.

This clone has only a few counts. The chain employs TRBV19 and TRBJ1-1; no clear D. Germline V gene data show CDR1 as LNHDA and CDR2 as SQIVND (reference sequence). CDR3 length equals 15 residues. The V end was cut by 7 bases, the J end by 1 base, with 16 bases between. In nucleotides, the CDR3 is TGTGCCAGTACAAAGAGCAATCCAGGGAACACTGAAGCTTTCTTT. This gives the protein CASTKSNPGNTEAFF.

Here the CDR3 DNA reads TGTGCCAGCAGTTACCTGGCGTCTAGGACAGATACGCAGTATTTT. It codes for CASSYLASRTDTQYF. This chain uses TRBV6-5 with TRBJ2-3; D gene uncertain. CDR1 is MNHEY and CDR2 is SVGAGI in the germline V gene. This CDR3 has 15 amino acids. Deletions cut 2 bases from V and 3 bases from J, with 12 bases between.

DNA for the CDR3: TGTGCCACCAGCAGAGGAAGCCCAGGGGGTCCTATAATCCAAGAGACCCAGTACTTC. It yields the protein CATSRGSPGGPIIQETQYF. The V gene is TRBV15, the J gene TRBJ2-5, with 7 nucleotides matching TRBD1. Germline CDR1 LNHNV, CDR2 YYDKDF (reference sequence). V was clipped by 1 base and J by 1 base; unmatched bases: 15. The CDR3 runs to 19 residues.

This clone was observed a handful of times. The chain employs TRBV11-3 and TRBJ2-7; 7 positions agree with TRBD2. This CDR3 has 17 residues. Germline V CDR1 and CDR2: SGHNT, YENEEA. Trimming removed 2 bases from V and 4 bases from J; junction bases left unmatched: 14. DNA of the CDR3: TGTGCCAGCAGCTTAAGGGCGTTGGCGGGAGCTTCATACGAGCAGTACTTC. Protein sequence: CASSLRALAGASYEQYF.

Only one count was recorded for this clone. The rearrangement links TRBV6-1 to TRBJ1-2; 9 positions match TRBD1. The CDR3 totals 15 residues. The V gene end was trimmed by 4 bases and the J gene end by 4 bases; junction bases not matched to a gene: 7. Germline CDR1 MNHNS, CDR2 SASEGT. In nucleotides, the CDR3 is TGTGCCAGCAGTGGTACAGGGGGCTTCATCTATGGCTACACCTTC. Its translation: CASSGTGGFIYGYTF.

CDR3 DNA sequence: TGTGCCAGCAGCTTAACTCCCCTAACTAGCGGGAGATGGATTGGGTACCAAGAGACCCAGTACTTC. This codes for CASSLTPLTSGRWIGYQETQYF. This chain connects TRBV7-3 to TRBJ2-5; the match to TRBD2 covers 11 bases. The V gene's germline CDR1 is SGHTA and CDR2 FQGTGA. V gave up 0 bases and J gave up 0 bases; unmatched junction bases: 18. This CDR3 has 22 residues.